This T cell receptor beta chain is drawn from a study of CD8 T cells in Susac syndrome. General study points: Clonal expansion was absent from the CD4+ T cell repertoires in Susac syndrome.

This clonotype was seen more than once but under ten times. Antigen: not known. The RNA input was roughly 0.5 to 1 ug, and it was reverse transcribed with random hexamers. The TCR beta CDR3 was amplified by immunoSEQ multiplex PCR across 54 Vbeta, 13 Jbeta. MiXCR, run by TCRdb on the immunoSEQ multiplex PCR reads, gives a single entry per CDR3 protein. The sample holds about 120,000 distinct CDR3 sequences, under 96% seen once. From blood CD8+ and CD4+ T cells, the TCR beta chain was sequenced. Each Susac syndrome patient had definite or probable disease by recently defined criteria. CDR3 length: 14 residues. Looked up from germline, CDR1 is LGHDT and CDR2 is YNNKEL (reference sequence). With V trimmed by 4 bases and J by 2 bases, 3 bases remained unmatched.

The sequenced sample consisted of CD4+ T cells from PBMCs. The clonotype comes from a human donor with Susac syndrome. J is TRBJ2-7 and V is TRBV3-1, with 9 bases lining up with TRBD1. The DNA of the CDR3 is TGTGCCAGCAGCCCCGGGACAGGGACCTACGAGCAGTACTTC. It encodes CASSPGTGTYEQYF.